Described below is a single T cell receptor beta chain sequence and its context. PCR employed 60 Vbeta and 13 Jbeta primers. Generated by immunoSEQ multiplex PCR, the TCRdb table keeps only in-frame clones and is missing some. Seen here are 200,000 or so clones, more than 75% observed once, and the top ten hold 1% to 1.5%. This specimen belongs to a study of cytomegalovirus exposure and HLA in healthy donors. CDR3 length equals 14 residues. V lost 1 base to trimming and J lost 8 bases, with 12 bases between them. Per germline, CDR1 SGHDT and CDR2 YYEEEE. The sequencing sample was made of PBMCs. The chain carries TRBV5-6 and TRBJ2-2; a possible D gene is TRBD1 (5 bases). This receptor was taken from a man between 25 and 39 years old in good health and CMV-seronegative. The CDR3 spells CASSLFGQGGELFF. CDR3 coding DNA: TGTGCCAGCAGCTTGTTCGGCCAGGGAGGGGAGCTGTTTTTT.